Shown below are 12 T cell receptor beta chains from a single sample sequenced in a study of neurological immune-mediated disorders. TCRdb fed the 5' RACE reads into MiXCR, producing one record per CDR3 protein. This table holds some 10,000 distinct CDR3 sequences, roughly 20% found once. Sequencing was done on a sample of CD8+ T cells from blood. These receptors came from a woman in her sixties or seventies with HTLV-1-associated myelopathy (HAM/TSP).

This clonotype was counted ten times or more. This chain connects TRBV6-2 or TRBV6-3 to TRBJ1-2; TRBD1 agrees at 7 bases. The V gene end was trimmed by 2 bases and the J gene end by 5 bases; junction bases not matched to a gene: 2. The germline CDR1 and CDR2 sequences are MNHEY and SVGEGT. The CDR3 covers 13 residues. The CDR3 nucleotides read TGTGCCAGCAGTTACGCGACAGGGTATGGCTACACCTTC. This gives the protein CASSYATGYGYTF.

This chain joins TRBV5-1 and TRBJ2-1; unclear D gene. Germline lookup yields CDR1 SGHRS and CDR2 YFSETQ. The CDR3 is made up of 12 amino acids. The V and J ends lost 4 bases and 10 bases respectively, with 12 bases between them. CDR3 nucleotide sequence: TGCGCCAGCAGCAGTCCGGGCGGCGAGCAGTTCTTC. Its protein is CASSSPGGEQFF.

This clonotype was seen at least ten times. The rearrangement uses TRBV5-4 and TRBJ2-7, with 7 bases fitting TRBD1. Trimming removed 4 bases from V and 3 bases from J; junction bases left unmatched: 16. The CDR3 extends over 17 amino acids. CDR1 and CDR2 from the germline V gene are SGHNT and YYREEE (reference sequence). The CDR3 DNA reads TGTGCCAGCAGCCTAGGCACCGGGACAGAAGGAGGCTACGAGCAGTACTTC. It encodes CASSLGTGTEGGYEQYF.

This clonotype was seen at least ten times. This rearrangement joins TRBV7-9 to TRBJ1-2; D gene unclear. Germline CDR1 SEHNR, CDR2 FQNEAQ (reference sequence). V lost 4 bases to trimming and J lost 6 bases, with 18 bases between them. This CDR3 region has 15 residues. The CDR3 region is CASSSLTLVNHGYTF. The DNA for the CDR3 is TGTGCCAGCAGCTCCCTGACCTTAGTCAACCATGGCTACACCTTC.

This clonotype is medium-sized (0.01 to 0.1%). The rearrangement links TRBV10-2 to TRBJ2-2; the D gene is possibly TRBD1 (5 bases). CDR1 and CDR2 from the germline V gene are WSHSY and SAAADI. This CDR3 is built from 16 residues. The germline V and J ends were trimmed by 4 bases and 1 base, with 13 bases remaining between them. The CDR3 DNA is TGCGCCAGCAGTGCTTGGGGCGACTTGAACACCGGGGAGCTGTTTTTT. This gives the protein CASSAWGDLNTGELFF.

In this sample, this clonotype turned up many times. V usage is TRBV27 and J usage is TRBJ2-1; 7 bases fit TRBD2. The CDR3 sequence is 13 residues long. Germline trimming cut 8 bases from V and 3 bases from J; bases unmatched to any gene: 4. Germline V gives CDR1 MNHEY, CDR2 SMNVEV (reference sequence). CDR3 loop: CASAGAYYNEQFF. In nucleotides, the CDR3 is TGTGCCAGCGCGGGAGCCTACTACAATGAGCAGTTCTTC.

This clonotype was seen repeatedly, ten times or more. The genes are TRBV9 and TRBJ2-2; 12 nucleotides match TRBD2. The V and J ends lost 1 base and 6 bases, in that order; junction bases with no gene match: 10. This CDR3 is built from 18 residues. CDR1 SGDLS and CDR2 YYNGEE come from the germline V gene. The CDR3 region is CASSVTPGLAGWAGELFF. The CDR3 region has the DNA TGTGCCAGCAGCGTAACCCCCGGACTAGCGGGGTGGGCCGGGGAGCTGTTTTTT.

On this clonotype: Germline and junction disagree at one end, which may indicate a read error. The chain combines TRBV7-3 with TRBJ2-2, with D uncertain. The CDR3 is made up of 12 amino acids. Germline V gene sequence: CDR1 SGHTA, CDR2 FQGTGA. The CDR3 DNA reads TGTACCAGCAGCCCGACTGTGGGGGAGCTGTTTTTT. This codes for CTSSPTVGELFF.

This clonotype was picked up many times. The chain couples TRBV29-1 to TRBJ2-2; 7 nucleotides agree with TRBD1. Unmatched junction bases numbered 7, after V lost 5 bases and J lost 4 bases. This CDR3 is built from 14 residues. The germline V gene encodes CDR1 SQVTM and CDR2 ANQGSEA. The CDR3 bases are TGCAGCGTTCCCGGGACAGATATCACCGGGGAGCTGTTTTTT. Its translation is CSVPGTDITGELFF.

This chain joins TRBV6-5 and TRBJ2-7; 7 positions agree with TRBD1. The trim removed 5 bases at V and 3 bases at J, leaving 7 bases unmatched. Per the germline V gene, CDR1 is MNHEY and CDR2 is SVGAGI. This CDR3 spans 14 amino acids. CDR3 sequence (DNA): TGTGCCAGCAGTCCTGGACAGGTCTACTACGAGCAGTACTTC. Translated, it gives CASSPGQVYYEQYF.

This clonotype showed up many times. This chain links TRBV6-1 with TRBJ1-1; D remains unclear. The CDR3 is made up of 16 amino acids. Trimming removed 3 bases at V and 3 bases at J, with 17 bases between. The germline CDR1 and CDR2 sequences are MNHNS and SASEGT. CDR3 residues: CASSDRPGQRDTEAFF. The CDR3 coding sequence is TGTGCCAGCAGTGATCGGCCAGGCCAAAGGGACACTGAAGCTTTCTTT.

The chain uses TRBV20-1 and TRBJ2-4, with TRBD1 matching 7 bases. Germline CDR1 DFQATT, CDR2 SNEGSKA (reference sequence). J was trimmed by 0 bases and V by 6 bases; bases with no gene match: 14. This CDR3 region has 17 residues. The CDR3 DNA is TGCAGTGCCCCAAGACAGGGTCGCGCTTTAGCCAAAAACATTCAGTACTTC. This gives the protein CSAPRQGRALAKNIQYF.